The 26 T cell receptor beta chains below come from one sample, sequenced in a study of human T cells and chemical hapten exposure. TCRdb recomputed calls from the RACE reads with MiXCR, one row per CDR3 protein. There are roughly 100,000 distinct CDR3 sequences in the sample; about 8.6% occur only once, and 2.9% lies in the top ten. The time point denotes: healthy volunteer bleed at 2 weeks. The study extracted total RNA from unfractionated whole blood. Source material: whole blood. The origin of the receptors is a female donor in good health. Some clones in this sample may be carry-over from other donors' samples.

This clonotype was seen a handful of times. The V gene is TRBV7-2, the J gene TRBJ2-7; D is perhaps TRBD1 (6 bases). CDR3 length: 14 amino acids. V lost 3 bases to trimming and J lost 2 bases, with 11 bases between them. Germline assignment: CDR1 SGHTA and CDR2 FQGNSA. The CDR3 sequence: CASSLGRGTYEQYF. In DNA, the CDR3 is TGTGCCAGCAGCTTGGGCAGGGGAACCTACGAGCAGTACTTC.

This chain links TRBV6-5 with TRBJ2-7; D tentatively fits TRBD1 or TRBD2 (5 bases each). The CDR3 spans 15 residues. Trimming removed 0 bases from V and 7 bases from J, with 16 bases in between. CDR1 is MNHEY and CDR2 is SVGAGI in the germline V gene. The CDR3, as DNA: TGTGCCAGCAGTTACTCACAGGTTCGGGGTAGGGAGCAGTACTTC. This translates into CASSYSQVRGREQYF.

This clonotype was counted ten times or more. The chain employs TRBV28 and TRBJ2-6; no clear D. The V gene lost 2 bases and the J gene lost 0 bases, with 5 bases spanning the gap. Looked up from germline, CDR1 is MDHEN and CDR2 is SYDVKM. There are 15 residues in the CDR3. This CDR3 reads CASSLRSSGANVLTF. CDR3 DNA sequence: TGTGCCAGCAGTTTAAGGAGCTCTGGGGCCAACGTCCTGACTTTC.

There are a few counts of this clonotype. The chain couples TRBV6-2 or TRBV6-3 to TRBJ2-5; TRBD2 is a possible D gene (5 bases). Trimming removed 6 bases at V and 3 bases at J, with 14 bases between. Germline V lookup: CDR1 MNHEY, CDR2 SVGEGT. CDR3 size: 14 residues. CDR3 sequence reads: CASRLDGVKETQYF. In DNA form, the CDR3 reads TGTGCCAGCAGGCTGGACGGGGTAAAAGAGACCCAGTACTTC.

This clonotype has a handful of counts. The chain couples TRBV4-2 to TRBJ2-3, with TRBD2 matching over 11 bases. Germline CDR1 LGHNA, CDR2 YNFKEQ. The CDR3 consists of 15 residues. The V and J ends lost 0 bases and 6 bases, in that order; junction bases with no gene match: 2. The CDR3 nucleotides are TGTGCCAGCAGCCAAGAGAGACTAGCGGGGGATACGCAGTATTTT. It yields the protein CASSQERLAGDTQYF.

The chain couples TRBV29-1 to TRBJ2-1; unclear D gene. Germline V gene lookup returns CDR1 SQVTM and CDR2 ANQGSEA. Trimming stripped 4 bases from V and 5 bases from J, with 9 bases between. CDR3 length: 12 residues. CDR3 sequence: CSVAYFDNEQFF. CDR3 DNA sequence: TGCAGCGTTGCTTATTTCGACAATGAGCAGTTCTTC.

CDR3 protein: CASSDPDRYYEQYF. CDR3 DNA: TGCGCCAGCAGTGACCCTGACAGATACTACGAGCAGTACTTC. The chain links TRBV10-2 to TRBJ2-7, with D perhaps matching TRBD1 (5 bases). The V end was cut by 3 bases, the J end by 3 bases, with 12 bases between. This CDR3 is 14 amino acids long. CDR1 is WSHSY, CDR2 SAAADI, per germline.

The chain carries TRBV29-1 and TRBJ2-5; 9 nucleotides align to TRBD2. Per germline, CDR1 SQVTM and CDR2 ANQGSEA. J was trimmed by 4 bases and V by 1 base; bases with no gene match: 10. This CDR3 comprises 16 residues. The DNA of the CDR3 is TGCAGCGTTGAAGGTCTGTTAGCGGGAGTTCTAGAGACCCAGTACTTC. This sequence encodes CSVEGLLAGVLETQYF.

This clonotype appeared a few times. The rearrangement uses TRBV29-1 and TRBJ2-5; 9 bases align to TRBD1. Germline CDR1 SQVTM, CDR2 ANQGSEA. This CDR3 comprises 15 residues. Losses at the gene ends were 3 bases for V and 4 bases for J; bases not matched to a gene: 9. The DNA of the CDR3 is TGCAGCGTTGATCTACAGGGGGCGCTTAGAGAGACCCAGTACTTC. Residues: CSVDLQGALRETQYF. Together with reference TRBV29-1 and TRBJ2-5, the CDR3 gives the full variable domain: SAVISQKPSRDICQRGTSLTIQCQVDSQVTMMFWYRQQPGQSLTLIATANQGSEATYESGFVIDKFPISRPNLTFSTLTVSNMSPEDSSIYLCSVDLQGALRETQYFGPGTRLLVL.

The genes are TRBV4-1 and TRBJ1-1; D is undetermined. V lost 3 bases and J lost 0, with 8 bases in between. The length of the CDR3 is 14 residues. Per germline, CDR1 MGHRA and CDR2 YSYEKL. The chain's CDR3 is CASSQASLNTEAFF. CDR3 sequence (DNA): TGCGCCAGCAGCCAGGCTTCCTTGAACACTGAAGCTTTCTTT.

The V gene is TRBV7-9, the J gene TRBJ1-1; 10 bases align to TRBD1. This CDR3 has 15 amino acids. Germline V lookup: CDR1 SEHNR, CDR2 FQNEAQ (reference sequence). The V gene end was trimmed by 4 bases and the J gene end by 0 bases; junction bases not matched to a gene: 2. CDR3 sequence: CASSYGTGVNTEAFF. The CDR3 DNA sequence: TGTGCCAGCAGCTACGGGACAGGGGTGAACACTGAAGCTTTCTTT.

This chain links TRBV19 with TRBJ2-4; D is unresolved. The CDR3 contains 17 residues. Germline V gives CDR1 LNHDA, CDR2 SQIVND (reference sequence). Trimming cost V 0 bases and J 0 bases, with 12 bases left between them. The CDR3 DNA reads TGTGCCAGTAGTATAGATAATTACGGCCTAGCCAAAAACATTCAGTACTTC. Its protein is CASSIDNYGLAKNIQYF.

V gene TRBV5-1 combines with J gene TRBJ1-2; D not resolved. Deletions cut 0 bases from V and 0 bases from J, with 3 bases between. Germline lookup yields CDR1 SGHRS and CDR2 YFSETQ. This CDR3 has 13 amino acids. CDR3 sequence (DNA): TGCGCCAGCAGCTTGGATCCTAACTATGGCTACACCTTC. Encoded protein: CASSLDPNYGYTF. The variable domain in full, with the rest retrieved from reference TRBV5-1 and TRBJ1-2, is KAGVTQTPRYLIKTRGQQVTLSCSPISGHRSVSWYQQTPGQGLQFLFEYFSETQRNKGNFPGRFSGRQFSNSRSEMNVSTLELGDSALYLCASSLDPNYGYTFGSGTRLTVV.

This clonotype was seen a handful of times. CDR3 residues: CASSFTWDRRYEQYF. The CDR3 DNA reads TGTGCCAGCAGTTTCACCTGGGACAGGAGATACGAGCAGTACTTC. This chain links TRBV6-6 with TRBJ2-7, with TRBD1 identical over 8 bases. Trimming took 4 bases from V and 4 from J; bases not matched to a gene: 9. The CDR3 consists of 15 residues. CDR1 is MNHNY, CDR2 SVGAGI, per germline (reference sequence).

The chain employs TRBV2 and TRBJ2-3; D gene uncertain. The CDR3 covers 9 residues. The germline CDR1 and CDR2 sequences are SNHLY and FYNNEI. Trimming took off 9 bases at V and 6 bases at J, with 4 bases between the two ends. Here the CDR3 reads CASSDTQYF. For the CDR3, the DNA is TGTGCCAGTTCGGATACGCAGTATTTT.

The CDR3 is CASSQGFSDTQYF. Written as DNA, the CDR3 is TGTGCCAGCAGCCAAGGTTTTTCAGATACGCAGTATTTT. This chain uses TRBV3-1 with TRBJ2-3, with D unclear. The CDR3 length is 13 residues. V lost 1 base, J lost 4 bases, and 6 bases lay in between. Germline V gene data show CDR1 as LGHDT and CDR2 as YNNKEL (reference sequence).

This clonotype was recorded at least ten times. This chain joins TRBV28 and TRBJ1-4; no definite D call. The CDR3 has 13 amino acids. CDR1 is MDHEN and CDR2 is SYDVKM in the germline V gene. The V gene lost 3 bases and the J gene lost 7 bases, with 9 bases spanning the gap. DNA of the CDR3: TGTGCCAGCAGTTTCTATGATAGTGAAAAACTGTTTTTT. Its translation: CASSFYDSEKLFF.

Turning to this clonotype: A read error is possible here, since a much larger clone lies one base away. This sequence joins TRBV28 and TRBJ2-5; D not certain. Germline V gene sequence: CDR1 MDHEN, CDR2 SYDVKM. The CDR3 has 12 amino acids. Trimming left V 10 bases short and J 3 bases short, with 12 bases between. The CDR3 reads CANRTVKETQYF. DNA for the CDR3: TGTGCCAACAGAACCGTAAAAGAGACCCAGTACTTC.

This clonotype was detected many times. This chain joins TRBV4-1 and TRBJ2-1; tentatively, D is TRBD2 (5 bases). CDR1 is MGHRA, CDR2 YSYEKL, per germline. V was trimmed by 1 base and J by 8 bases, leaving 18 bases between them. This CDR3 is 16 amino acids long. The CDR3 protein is CASSQVRLIHGDEQFF. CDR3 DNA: TGCGCCAGCAGCCAAGTCAGGCTGATACACGGGGATGAGCAGTTCTTC.

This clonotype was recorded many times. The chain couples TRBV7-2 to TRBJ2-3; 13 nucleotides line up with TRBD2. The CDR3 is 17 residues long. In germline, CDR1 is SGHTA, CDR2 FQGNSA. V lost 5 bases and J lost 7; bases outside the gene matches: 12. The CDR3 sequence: CASSPRLAGGPSNTQYF. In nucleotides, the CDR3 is TGTGCCAGCAGCCCACGACTAGCGGGAGGCCCGTCAAATACGCAGTATTTT.

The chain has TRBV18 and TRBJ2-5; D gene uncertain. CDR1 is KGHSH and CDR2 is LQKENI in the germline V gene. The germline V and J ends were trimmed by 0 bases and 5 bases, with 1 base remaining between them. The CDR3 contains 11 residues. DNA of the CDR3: TGTGCCAGCTCACCACCGGAGACCCAGTACTTC. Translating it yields CASSPPETQYF.

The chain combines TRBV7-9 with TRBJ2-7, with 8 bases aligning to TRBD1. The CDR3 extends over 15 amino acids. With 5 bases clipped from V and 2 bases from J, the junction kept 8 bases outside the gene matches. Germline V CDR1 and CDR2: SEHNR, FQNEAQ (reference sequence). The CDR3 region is CASSQGAALTYEQYF. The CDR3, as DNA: TGTGCCAGCAGCCAGGGGGCGGCACTAACCTACGAGCAGTACTTC.

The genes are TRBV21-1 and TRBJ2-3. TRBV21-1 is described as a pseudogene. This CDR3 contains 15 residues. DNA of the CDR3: TGTGCCAGCAGCAAGGGGTATAGAAGTGGGGATACGCAGTATTTT. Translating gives CASSKGYRSGDTQYF.

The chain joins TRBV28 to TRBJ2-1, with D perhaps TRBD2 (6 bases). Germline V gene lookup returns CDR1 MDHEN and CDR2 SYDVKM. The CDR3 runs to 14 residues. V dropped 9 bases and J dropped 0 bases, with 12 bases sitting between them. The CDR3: CASVSGSSYNEQFF. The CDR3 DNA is TGTGCCAGTGTTAGCGGTAGCTCCTACAATGAGCAGTTCTTC.

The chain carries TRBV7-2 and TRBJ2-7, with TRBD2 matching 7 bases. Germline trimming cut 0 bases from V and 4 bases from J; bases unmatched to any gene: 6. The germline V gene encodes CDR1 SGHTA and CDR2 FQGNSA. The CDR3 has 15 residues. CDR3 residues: CASSLAGTTGYEQYF. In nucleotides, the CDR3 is TGTGCCAGCAGCTTAGCCGGGACTACGGGATACGAGCAGTACTTC. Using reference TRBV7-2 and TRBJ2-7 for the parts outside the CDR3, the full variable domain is GAGVSQSPSNKVTEKGKDVELRCDPISGHTALYWYRQSLGQGLEFLIYFQGNSAPDKSGLPSDRFSAERTGGSVSTLTIQRTQQEDSAVYLCASSLAGTTGYEQYFGPGTRLTVT.

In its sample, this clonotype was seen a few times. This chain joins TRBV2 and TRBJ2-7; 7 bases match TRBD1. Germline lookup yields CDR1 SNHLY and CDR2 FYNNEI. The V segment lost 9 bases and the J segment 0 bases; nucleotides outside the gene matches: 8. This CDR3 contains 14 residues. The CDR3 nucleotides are TGTGCCAGTCTGAAACAGGGGAACTCCTACGAGCAGTACTTC. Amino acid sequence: CASLKQGNSYEQYF.